This TCR beta chain was identified during a study of cytomegalovirus exposure and HLA in healthy donors. As for the study in general: Falling in the Caucasian-associated ancestry cluster were about four fifths of approximately 410 genotyped donors.

The PCR was carried out with 60 Vbeta primers and 13 Jbeta primers. Libraries were prepared by immunoSEQ multiplex PCR; TCRdb keeps only in-frame clonotypes and omits some of them. The table lists about 180,000 clones, 80% of them singletons, with 1% in the top ten. Turning to this clone: Its antigen is not identified.

Study outcomes and limitations: Using a false discovery rate of 0.05, a later analysis showed that 15,000 to 20,000 TCR beta sequences were associated with HLA alleles. Data from an earlier analysis indicated that most TCR beta V segments were productive either about 90% or about 30% of the time. Accurate HLA-A and HLA-B prediction from TCR beta sequences was reported for most subjects.

The junction had 15 bases not matched to a gene; V was cut back by 8 bases and J by 7 bases. The CDR3 extends over 15 amino acids. Germline V CDR1 and CDR2: MDHEN, SYDVKM. The sequencing sample was made of PBMCs. The chain combines TRBV28 with TRBJ2-5, with 8 bases that match TRBD1. The clonotype was recovered from a woman aged 50 to 65 in good health and CMV-seropositive. The CDR3, as DNA: TGTGCCAGCGGAGAGACAGGGGCCTCGCTAGTGACCCAGTACTTC. Its translation is CASGETGASLVTQYF.